The 18 T cell receptor beta chains below were found in one sample sequenced in a study of control samples from healthy donors and cancer patients. Method: immunoSEQ multiplex PCR; TCRdb's copy keeps in-frame clones and lacks some. This listing includes 150,000 to 200,000 clones. The sequencing sample was made of blood. These receptors all come from a young woman in good health.

The chain joins TRBV6-5 to TRBJ1-5; D perhaps matches TRBD1 (5 bases). The length of the CDR3 is 15 residues. The V gene's germline CDR1 is MNHEY and CDR2 SVGAGI. Trimming pared 6 bases from V and 4 bases from J, leaving 16 bases between. The CDR3 coding sequence is TGTGCCAGCAGCTCTGAGGGGACCTTTAATCAGCCCCAGCATTTT. Its translation: CASSSEGTFNQPQHF.

Written as DNA, the CDR3 is TGTGCCAGCAGTGAAGTAACCGGGACAAGGGCTTTCTTT. Encoded protein: CASSEVTGTRAFF. This chain links TRBV6-4 with TRBJ1-1; D may be TRBD1 (6 bases). This CDR3 region has 13 residues. Trimming took off 3 bases at V and 11 bases at J, with 16 bases between the two ends. The germline V gene has CDR1 MRHNA and CDR2 SNTAGT.

As regards this clone: One end of the junction does not line up with germline, which may come from a read error. CDR3: CASSVDRGSRQYF. CDR3 sequence (DNA): TGTGCCAGTAGTGTAGACAGGGGCAGTCGCCAGTACTTC. The chain recombines TRBV19 with TRBJ2-7, with TRBD1 identical over 8 bases. In germline, CDR1 is LNHDA, CDR2 SQIVND (reference sequence). CDR3 size: 13 residues.

CDR3 sequence reads: CASRLGISSYEQYF. The DNA for the CDR3 is TGTGCCAGCAGGCTAGGGATTAGCTCCTACGAGCAGTACTTC. The rearrangement joins TRBV6-5 to TRBJ2-7, with unresolved D. Germline assignment: CDR1 MNHEY and CDR2 SVGAGI. This CDR3 is built from 14 residues. V lost 6 bases, J lost 0 bases, and 12 bases lay in between.

The J gene is TRBJ1-5, the V gene TRBV19, with TRBD1 identical over 8 bases. Germline CDR1 is LNHDA and CDR2 is SQIVND (reference sequence). This CDR3 is built from 13 residues. The trim removed 8 bases at V and 2 bases at J, leaving 2 bases unmatched. For the CDR3, the DNA is TGTGCCAGTCGGACAGGGCGCAATCAGCCCCAGCATTTT. Residues: CASRTGRNQPQHF.

The chain uses TRBV7-9 and TRBJ2-2; TRBD2 matches at 7 bases. The ends lost 0 bases at V and 1 base at J; junction bases unmatched: 2. Germline CDR1 and CDR2: SEHNR and FQNEAQ (reference sequence). This CDR3 has 16 residues. The CDR3 spells CASSLARGGNTGELFF. CDR3 in DNA: TGTGCCAGCAGCTTAGCGCGCGGGGGGAACACCGGGGAGCTGTTTTTT. Combining the CDR3 with reference TRBV7-9 and TRBJ2-2 gives the whole variable domain DTGVSQNPRHKITKRGQNVTFRCDPISEHNRLYWYRQTLGQGPEFLTYFQNEAQLEKSRLLSDRFSAERPKGSFSTLEIQRTEQGDSAMYLCASSLARGGNTGELFFGEGSRLTVL.

This chain links TRBV19 with TRBJ2-3, with 7 bases identical to TRBD1. Germline CDR1 LNHDA, CDR2 SQIVND (reference sequence). J gave up 3 bases and V 8 bases, and 5 bases lay outside the gene matches. This CDR3 has 13 amino acids. DNA for the CDR3: TGTGCCAGTGGTAGACAGGGAACAGATACGCAGTATTTT. Its protein product is CASGRQGTDTQYF.

The chain carries TRBV2 and TRBJ1-5; TRBD1 agrees at 7 bases. The V gene's germline CDR1 is SNHLY and CDR2 FYNNEI. V dropped 8 bases and J dropped 7; count of bases not matched to a gene: 11. The length of the CDR3 is 14 residues. CDR3 nucleotide sequence: TGTGCCAGCCGCTCCGGGACAGCGGGGCAGCCCCAGCATTTT. This codes for CASRSGTAGQPQHF.

The chain has TRBV7-3 and TRBJ2-3, with 12 bases fitting TRBD2. With V trimmed by 5 bases and J by 5 bases, 2 bases remained unmatched. The CDR3 totals 14 residues. CDR1 and CDR2 from the germline V gene are SGHTA and FQGTGA. The CDR3 region is CASSPGLAGDTQYF. CDR3 nucleotide sequence: TGTGCCAGCAGCCCGGGACTAGCGGGAGATACGCAGTATTTT.

V usage is TRBV4-1 and J usage is TRBJ2-7; 7 positions match TRBD1. The CDR3 extends over 16 amino acids. From germline, CDR1 is MGHRA and CDR2 YSYEKL. V was pared by 3 bases and J by 5 bases, with 13 bases of the junction left unmatched. This CDR3 reads CASSQEYGTELNEQYF. The CDR3 nucleotides are TGCGCCAGCAGCCAGGAGTATGGGACAGAATTAAACGAGCAGTACTTC.

The rearrangement uses TRBV6-2 or TRBV6-3 and TRBJ1-5; D is undetermined. The CDR3 length is 13 residues. The germline gives CDR1 MNHEY, CDR2 SVGEGT. The V end lost 2 bases, the J end lost 0 bases, and 2 bases lay between the germline ends. The CDR3 region has the DNA TGTGCCAGCAGTTACCATAGCAATCAGCCCCAGCATTTT. This encodes CASSYHSNQPQHF.

The J gene is TRBJ1-3, the V gene TRBV24-1, with a weak D call TRBD1 (5 bases). The CDR3 is 14 residues long. Germline values: CDR1 KGHDR, CDR2 SFDVKD. Trimming cost V 6 bases and J 4 bases, with 12 bases left between them. The CDR3 protein is CATSRGTEGNTIYF. In DNA, the CDR3 is TGTGCCACCAGTCGGGGGACGGAAGGAAACACCATATATTTT.

The chain has TRBV4-3 and TRBJ1-5; D ambiguous. Per the germline V gene, CDR1 is LGHNA and CDR2 is YSLEER. V lost 4 bases and J 3 bases, leaving 13 bases between the germline ends. CDR3 length equals 15 residues. CDR3 sequence reads: CASSPWTGPNQPQHF. Written as DNA, the CDR3 is TGCGCCAGCAGCCCCTGGACGGGCCCCAATCAGCCCCAGCATTTT.

V usage is TRBV7-9 and J usage is TRBJ2-3; no definite D call. Germline CDR1 SEHNR, CDR2 FQNEAQ (reference sequence). This CDR3 spans 12 amino acids. The ends were cut back, 4 bases at V and 1 base at J, with 3 bases in the middle. CDR3 DNA: TGTGCCAGCAGCTCCCGCACAGATACGCAGTATTTT. Its protein is CASSSRTDTQYF.

The chain joins TRBV4-3 to TRBJ1-1; D is ambiguous. Germline values: CDR1 LGHNA, CDR2 YSLEER. This CDR3 is built from 14 residues. Trimming shortened V by 0 bases and J by 6 bases, and 11 bases separated the two germline ends. The CDR3 sequence is CASSQDFRVPEAFF. The CDR3 DNA is TGCGCCAGCAGCCAAGATTTCCGGGTCCCTGAAGCTTTCTTT.

This rearrangement joins TRBV7-9 to TRBJ1-2; 10 positions agree with TRBD1. CDR3 size: 16 residues. Trimming cost V 3 bases and J 4 bases; bases outside gene matches: 8. Germline loops: CDR1 SEHNR, CDR2 FQNEAQ (reference sequence). CDR3: CASSFLTGGAGYGYTF. DNA of the CDR3: TGTGCCAGCAGCTTCCTGACAGGGGGCGCGGGCTATGGCTACACCTTC.

The chain couples TRBV2 to TRBJ1-5, with TRBD1 identical over 7 bases. J was trimmed by 1 base and V by 6 bases; bases with no gene match: 3. Germline V CDR1 and CDR2: SNHLY, FYNNEI. This CDR3 comprises 14 residues. For the CDR3, the DNA is TGTGCCAGCAGGGGGACAGTGAGCAATCAGCCCCAGCATTTT. Its translation is CASRGTVSNQPQHF.

The rearrangement joins TRBV12-3 or TRBV12-4 to TRBJ2-5; D is undetermined. The CDR3 extends over 11 amino acids. Trimming took off 3 bases at V and 3 bases at J, with 2 bases between the two ends. The DNA for the CDR3 is TGTGCCAGCAGTTTTGAAGAGACCCAGTACTTC. Translating it yields CASSFEETQYF.